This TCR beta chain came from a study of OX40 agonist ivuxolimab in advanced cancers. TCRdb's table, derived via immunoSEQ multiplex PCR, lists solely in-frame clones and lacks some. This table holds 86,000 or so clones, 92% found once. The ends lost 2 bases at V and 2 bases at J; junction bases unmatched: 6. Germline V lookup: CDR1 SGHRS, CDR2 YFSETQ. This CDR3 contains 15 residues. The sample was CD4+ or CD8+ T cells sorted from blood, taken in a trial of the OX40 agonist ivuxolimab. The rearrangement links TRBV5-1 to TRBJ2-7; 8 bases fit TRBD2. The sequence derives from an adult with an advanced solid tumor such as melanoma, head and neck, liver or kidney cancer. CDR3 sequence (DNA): TGCGCCAGCAGCTTTGGCGGGGGGCCCCCCTACGAGCAGTACTTC. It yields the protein CASSFGGGPPYEQYF.